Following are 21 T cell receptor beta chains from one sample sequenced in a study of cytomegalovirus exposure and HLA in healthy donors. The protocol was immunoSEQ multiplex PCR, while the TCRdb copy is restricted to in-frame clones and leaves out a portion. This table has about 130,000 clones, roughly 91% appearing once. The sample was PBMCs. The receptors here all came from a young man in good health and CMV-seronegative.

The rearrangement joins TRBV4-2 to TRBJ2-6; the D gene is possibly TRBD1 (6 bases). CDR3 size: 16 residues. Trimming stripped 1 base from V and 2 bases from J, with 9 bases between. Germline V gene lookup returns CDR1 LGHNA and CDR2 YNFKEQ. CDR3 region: CASSQAGTTGANVLTF. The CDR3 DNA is TGTGCCAGCAGCCAAGCCGGGACAACTGGGGCCAACGTCCTGACTTTC.

As DNA, the CDR3 is TGTGCCAGCACTGACAGGGACAACACTGAAGCTTTCTTT. This encodes CASTDRDNTEAFF. The V gene is TRBV27, the J gene TRBJ1-1, with TRBD1 matching over 7 bases. The CDR3 has 13 residues. Per the germline V gene, CDR1 is MNHEY and CDR2 is SMNVEV (reference sequence). V lost 7 bases, J lost 2 bases, and 4 bases stayed unmatched.

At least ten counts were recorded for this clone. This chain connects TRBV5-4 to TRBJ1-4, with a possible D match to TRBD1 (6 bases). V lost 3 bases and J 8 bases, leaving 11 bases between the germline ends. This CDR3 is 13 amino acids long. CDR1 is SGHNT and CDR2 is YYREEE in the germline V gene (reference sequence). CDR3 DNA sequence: TGTGCCAGCAGCTCCACAGGGTTAGAAAAACTGTTTTTT. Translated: CASSSTGLEKLFF.

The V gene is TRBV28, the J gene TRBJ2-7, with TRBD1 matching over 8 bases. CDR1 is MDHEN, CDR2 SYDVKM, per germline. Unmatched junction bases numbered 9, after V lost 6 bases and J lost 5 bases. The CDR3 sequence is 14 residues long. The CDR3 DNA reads TGTGCCAGCAGAATCGGACAGGGAGAAAACGAGCAGTACTTC. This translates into CASRIGQGENEQYF.

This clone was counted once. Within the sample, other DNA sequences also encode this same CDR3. The CDR3 here is CAISGQSYEQYF. In DNA, the CDR3 is TGTGCCATCAGTGGACAGTCCTACGAGCAGTACTTC. The chain couples TRBV10-3 to TRBJ2-7; a weak D match, TRBD1 (5 bases). The length of the CDR3 is 12 residues. Germline CDR1 is ENHRY and CDR2 is SYGVKD. V lost 4 bases, J lost 1 base, and 5 bases lay in between.

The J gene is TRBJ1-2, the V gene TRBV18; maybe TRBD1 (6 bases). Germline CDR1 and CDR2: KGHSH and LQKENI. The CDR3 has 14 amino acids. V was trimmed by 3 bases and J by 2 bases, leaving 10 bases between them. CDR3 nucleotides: TGTGCCAGCTCACCCCCAGGGGAGAACTATGGCTACACCTTC. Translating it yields CASSPPGENYGYTF.

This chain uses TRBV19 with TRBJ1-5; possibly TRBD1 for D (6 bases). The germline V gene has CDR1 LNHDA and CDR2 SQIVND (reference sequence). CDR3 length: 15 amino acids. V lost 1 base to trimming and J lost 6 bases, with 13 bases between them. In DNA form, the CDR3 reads TGTGCCAGTAGTATAGGACAGGCGGGCGGTCAGCCCCAGCATTTT. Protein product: CASSIGQAGGQPQHF. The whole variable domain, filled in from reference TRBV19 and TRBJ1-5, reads DGGITQSPKYLFRKEGQNVTLSCEQNLNHDAMYWYRQDPGQGLRLIYYSQIVNDFQKGDIAEGYSVSREKKESFPLTVTSAQKNPTAFYLCASSIGQAGGQPQHFGDGTRLSIL.

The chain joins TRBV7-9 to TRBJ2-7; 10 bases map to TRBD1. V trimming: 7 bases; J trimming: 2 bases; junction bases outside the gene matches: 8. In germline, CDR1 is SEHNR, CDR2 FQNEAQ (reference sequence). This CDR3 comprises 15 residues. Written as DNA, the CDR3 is TGTGCCAGCACCCCTCCGGGGACAGGGGCCTACGAGCAGTACTTC. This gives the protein CASTPPGTGAYEQYF.

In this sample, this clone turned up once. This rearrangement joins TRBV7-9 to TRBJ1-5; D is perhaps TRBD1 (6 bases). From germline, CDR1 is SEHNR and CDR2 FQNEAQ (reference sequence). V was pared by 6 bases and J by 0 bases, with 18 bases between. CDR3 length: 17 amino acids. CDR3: CASSSDPGTSSNQPQHF. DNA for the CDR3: TGTGCCAGCAGTTCCGACCCCGGGACATCTAGCAATCAGCCCCAGCATTTT. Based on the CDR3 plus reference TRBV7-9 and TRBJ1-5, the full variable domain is DTGVSQNPRHKITKRGQNVTFRCDPISEHNRLYWYRQTLGQGPEFLTYFQNEAQLEKSRLLSDRFSAERPKGSFSTLEIQRTEQGDSAMYLCASSSDPGTSSNQPQHFGDGTRLSIL.

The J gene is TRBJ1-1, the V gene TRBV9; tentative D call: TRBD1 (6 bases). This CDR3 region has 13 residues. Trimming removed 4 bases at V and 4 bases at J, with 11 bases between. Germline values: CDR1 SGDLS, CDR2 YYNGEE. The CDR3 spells CASSIGGGTEAFF. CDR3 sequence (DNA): TGTGCCAGCAGCATAGGGGGAGGCACTGAAGCTTTCTTT.

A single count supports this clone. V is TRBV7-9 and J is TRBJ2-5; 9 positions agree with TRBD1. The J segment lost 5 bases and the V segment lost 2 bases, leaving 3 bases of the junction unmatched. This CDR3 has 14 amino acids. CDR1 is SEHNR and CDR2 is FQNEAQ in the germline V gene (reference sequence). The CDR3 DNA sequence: TGTGCCAGCAGCTTATGGGACAGGGACGAGACCCAGTACTTC. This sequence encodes CASSLWDRDETQYF.

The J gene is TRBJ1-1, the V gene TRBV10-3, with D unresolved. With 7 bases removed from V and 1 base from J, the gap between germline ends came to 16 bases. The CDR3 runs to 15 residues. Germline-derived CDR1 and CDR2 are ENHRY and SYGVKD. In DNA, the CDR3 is TGTGCCATCAACCCACGGGGAATCCCGAACACTGAAGCTTTCTTT. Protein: CAINPRGIPNTEAFF.

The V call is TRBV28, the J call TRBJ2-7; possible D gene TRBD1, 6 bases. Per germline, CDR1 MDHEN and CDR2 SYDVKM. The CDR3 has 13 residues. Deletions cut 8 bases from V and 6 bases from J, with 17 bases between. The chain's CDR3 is CASSGVLAFEQYF. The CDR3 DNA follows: TGTGCCAGCTCAGGGGTATTAGCTTTCGAGCAGTACTTC.

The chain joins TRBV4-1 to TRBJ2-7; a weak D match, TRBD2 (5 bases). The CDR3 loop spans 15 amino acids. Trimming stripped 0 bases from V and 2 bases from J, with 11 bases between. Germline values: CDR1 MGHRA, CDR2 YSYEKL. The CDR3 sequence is CASSQDEGSPYEQYF. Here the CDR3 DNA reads TGCGCCAGCAGCCAAGATGAGGGCTCTCCCTACGAGCAGTACTTC.

CDR3 bases: TGTGCCAGCTCACCTCCTGACAGGTTGGGAGCTTTCTTT. Protein: CASSPPDRLGAFF. The chain carries TRBV18 and TRBJ1-1; D may be TRBD1 (6 bases). This CDR3 region has 13 residues. The V end was cut by 3 bases, the J end by 10 bases, with 15 bases between. Germline V CDR1 and CDR2: KGHSH, LQKENI. The full variable domain, with the rest looked up from reference TRBV18 and TRBJ1-1, is NAGVMQNPRHLVRRRGQEARLRCSPMKGHSHVYWYRQLPEEGLKFMVYLQKENIIDESGMPKERFSAEFPKEGPSILRIQQVVRGDSAAYFCASSPPDRLGAFFGQGTRLTVV.

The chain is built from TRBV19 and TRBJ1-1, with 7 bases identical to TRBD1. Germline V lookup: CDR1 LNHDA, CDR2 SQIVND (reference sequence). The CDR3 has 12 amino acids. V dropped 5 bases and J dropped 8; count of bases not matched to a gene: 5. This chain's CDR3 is CASSSLDREAFF. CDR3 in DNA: TGTGCCAGTAGTTCCCTGGACAGGGAAGCTTTCTTT.

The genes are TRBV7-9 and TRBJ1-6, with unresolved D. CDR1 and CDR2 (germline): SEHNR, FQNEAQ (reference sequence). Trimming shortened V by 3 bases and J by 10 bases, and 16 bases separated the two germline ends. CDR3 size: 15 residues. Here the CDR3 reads CASSFPREGHSPLHF. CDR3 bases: TGTGCCAGCAGCTTTCCGAGGGAGGGTCACTCACCCCTCCACTTT.

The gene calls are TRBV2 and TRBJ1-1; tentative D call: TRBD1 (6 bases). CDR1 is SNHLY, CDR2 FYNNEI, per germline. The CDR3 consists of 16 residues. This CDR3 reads CVQQDWEGGLNTEAFF. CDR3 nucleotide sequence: TGTGTCCAGCAGGATTGGGAGGGGGGTCTGAACACTGAAGCTTTCTTT.

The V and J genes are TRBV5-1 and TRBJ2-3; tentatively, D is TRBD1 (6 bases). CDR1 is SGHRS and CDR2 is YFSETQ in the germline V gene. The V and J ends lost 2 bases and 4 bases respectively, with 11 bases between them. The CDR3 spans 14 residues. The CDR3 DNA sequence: TGCGCCAGCAGCTTCGTTGGGGGCGCAGATACGCAGTATTTT. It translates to CASSFVGGADTQYF.

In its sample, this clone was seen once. CDR3 in DNA: TGTGCCAGCAGCTTAGGTCGGGACGCGGGGCGAGAGACCCAGTACTTC. This codes for CASSLGRDAGRETQYF. V is TRBV7-8 and J is TRBJ2-5, with a weak D call TRBD2 (6 bases). Trimming removed 1 base at V and 4 bases at J, with 16 bases between. CDR1 and CDR2 (germline): SGHVS, FQNEAQ. This CDR3 spans 16 amino acids.

The CDR3 loop is CASAALAGGLETQYF. The CDR3 coding sequence is TGTGCTAGTGCCGCACTAGCGGGGGGGCTCGAGACCCAGTACTTC. The genes are TRBV12-5 and TRBJ2-5; TRBD2 matches 13 bases. The CDR3 has 15 residues. Germline V gene data show CDR1 as LGHNT and CDR2 as FRNRAP. J gave up 5 bases and V 7 bases, and 7 bases lay outside the gene matches. The full variable domain, in which reference TRBV12-5 and TRBJ2-5 provide the parts outside the CDR3, is DARVTQTPRHKVTEMGQEVTMRCQPILGHNTVFWYRQTMMQGLELLAYFRNRAPLDDSGMPKDRFSAEMPDATLATLKIQPSEPRDSAVYFCASAALAGGLETQYFGPGTRLLVL.